The 17 T cell receptor beta chains below come from one sample, sequenced in a study of blood T cell repertoires in COVID-19. Only in-frame clones appear in the TCRdb table, and some are missing; sequencing was by immunoSEQ multiplex PCR. The table shows 200,000 to 250,000 clones, with about 80% occurring only once. Material for sequencing was PBMCs or T cells enriched from blood (not recorded which). Receptors were obtained from a middle-aged man who had recovered from COVID-19.

The CDR3 nucleotides are TGTGCCTGGAGTGTAGGACTAGCGGGAGGCAGTGAGCAGTTCTTC. It is translated as CAWSVGLAGGSEQFF. The J gene is TRBJ2-1, the V gene TRBV30; 14 bases are shared with TRBD2. V shed 0 bases, J shed 9 bases, and the junction held 4 bases outside the gene matches. This CDR3 has 15 amino acids. CDR1 and CDR2 (germline): GTSNPN, SVGIG (reference sequence).

The chain employs TRBV10-3 and TRBJ1-2, with a tentative D call TRBD1 (5 bases). This CDR3 is built from 12 residues. V was pared by 10 bases and J by 2 bases, with 11 bases between. Germline CDR1 ENHRY, CDR2 SYGVKD. CDR3 nucleotide sequence: TGTGCCACTAGGGGTAACAACTATGGCTACACCTTC. Amino acids: CATRGNNYGYTF.

The chain joins TRBV18 to TRBJ2-1; TRBD2 matches at 9 bases. The junction had 7 bases not matched to a gene; V was cut back by 5 bases and J by 2 bases. This CDR3 is built from 16 residues. Germline V gene lookup returns CDR1 KGHSH and CDR2 LQKENI. The CDR3 region is CASSGSASGAYNEQFF. CDR3 nucleotide sequence: TGTGCCAGCTCAGGGTCGGCTAGCGGGGCCTACAATGAGCAGTTCTTC. The full variable domain, in which reference TRBV18 and TRBJ2-1 provide the parts outside the CDR3, is NAGVMQNPRHLVRRRGQEARLRCSPMKGHSHVYWYRQLPEEGLKFMVYLQKENIIDESGMPKERFSAEFPKEGPSILRIQQVVRGDSAAYFCASSGSASGAYNEQFFGPGTRLTVL.

The chain has TRBV7-9 and TRBJ1-4, with TRBD1 matching over 7 bases. CDR1 SEHNR and CDR2 FQNEAQ come from the germline V gene (reference sequence). The CDR3 runs to 14 residues. Trimming cost V 1 base and J 6 bases; bases outside gene matches: 2. This CDR3 is CASSLVGGDEKLFF. CDR3 nucleotide sequence: TGTGCCAGCAGCTTAGTAGGGGGCGATGAAAAACTGTTTTTT.

The chain recombines TRBV28 with TRBJ2-4; 11 nucleotides align to TRBD2. With 6 bases clipped from V and 7 bases from J, the junction kept 8 bases outside the gene matches. The germline CDR1 and CDR2 sequences are MDHEN and SYDVKM. The CDR3 is made up of 15 amino acids. Here the CDR3 reads CASSPSGGLANIQYF. Here the CDR3 DNA reads TGTGCCAGCAGCCCTAGCGGGGGGCTGGCGAACATTCAGTACTTC.

The chain carries TRBV19 and TRBJ1-3; D not resolved. V lost 6 bases and J lost 0, with 12 bases in between. Looked up from germline, CDR1 is LNHDA and CDR2 is SQIVND (reference sequence). The CDR3 is 15 residues long. This CDR3 reads CASRDRWASGNTIYF. The CDR3 DNA follows: TGTGCCAGTAGAGATAGGTGGGCCTCTGGAAACACCATATATTTT.

This clone was picked up one time. V and J are TRBV7-6 and TRBJ1-5, with a possible D match to TRBD1 (6 bases). The length of the CDR3 is 16 residues. Germline V lookup: CDR1 SGHVS, CDR2 FNYEAQ. Trimming took off 5 bases at V and 0 bases at J, with 14 bases between the two ends. This chain's CDR3 is CASSPRQDHSNQPQHF. The CDR3 DNA reads TGTGCCAGCAGCCCGCGACAGGATCATAGCAATCAGCCCCAGCATTTT.

This chain uses TRBV7-9 with TRBJ2-7, with D perhaps matching TRBD2 (6 bases). Germline CDR1 SEHNR, CDR2 FQNEAQ (reference sequence). V shed 5 bases and J shed 2 bases, with 16 bases lying between them. CDR3 length: 15 residues. CDR3 in amino acids: CASSLEGTPTYEQYF. The CDR3 DNA sequence: TGTGCCAGCAGCCTAGAGGGGACTCCTACCTACGAGCAGTACTTC.

The genes are TRBV20-1 and TRBJ2-3; D is ambiguous. The CDR3 is 11 amino acids. The germline V gene encodes CDR1 DFQATT and CDR2 SNEGSKA (reference sequence). Trimming took off 1 base at V and 8 bases at J, with 7 bases between the two ends. CDR3 residues: CSARAAGTQYF. The CDR3 bases are TGCAGTGCTAGAGCCGCAGGTACGCAGTATTTT.

The rearrangement links TRBV21-1 to TRBJ1-1; the table names TRBD1, a call not compared with the DNA. TRBV21-1 is an annotated pseudogene. The CDR3 extends over 13 amino acids. The CDR3 DNA sequence: TGTGCCAGCAGCTTAAAAAACAGGGGCTCGGCTTTCTTT. This codes for CASSLKNRGSAFF.

The genes are TRBV5-5 and TRBJ2-3; 7 nucleotides align to TRBD2. CDR3 length equals 17 residues. The J segment lost 0 bases and the V segment lost 4 bases, leaving 11 bases of the junction unmatched. The V gene's germline CDR1 is SGHKS and CDR2 YYEKEE (reference sequence). The CDR3 region is CASSLLPSGISTDTQYF. CDR3 in DNA: TGTGCCAGCAGCCTCCTTCCTAGCGGAATTAGCACAGATACGCAGTATTTT.

The chain couples TRBV11-2 to TRBJ1-3; D is unresolved. Between the trimmed V and J ends, which lost 3 bases and 4 bases, there was a span of 13 bases. Germline loops: CDR1 SGHAT, CDR2 FQNNGV. The CDR3 loop spans 15 amino acids. The CDR3 loop is CASSFTGPGGNTIYF. CDR3 sequence (DNA): TGTGCCAGCAGCTTCACCGGACCGGGGGGAAACACCATATATTTT.

The chain employs TRBV13 and TRBJ1-1, with D possibly matching TRBD1 (5 bases). This CDR3 comprises 13 residues. Trimming stripped 6 bases from V and 5 bases from J, with 13 bases between. Germline assignment: CDR1 PRHDT and CDR2 FYEKMQ (reference sequence). The CDR3 DNA is TGTGCCAGCAGACGGAGGGGAGGGACTGAAGCTTTCTTT. Its protein product is CASRRRGGTEAFF.

The chain uses TRBV30 and TRBJ2-7; D may be TRBD2 (6 bases). Germline CDR1 and CDR2: GTSNPN and SVGIG (reference sequence). This CDR3 is 12 amino acids long. The V gene lost 0 bases and the J gene lost 5 bases, with 8 bases spanning the gap. CDR3 bases: TGTGCCTGGAGTGTAGGAGGGAACGAGCAGTACTTC. It codes for CAWSVGGNEQYF. The full variable domain, in which reference TRBV30 and TRBJ2-7 provide the parts outside the CDR3, is SQTIHQWPATLVQPVGSPLSLECTVEGTSNPNLYWYRQAAGRGLQLLFYSVGIGQISSEVPQNLSASRPQDRQFILSSKKLLLSDSGFYLCAWSVGGNEQYFGPGTRLTVT.

The rearrangement links TRBV9 to TRBJ2-7; TRBD2 matches 9 bases. The length of the CDR3 is 14 residues. CDR1 is SGDLS, CDR2 YYNGEE, per germline. V shed 4 bases and J 4 bases; nucleotides not matched to a gene: 6. CDR3 nucleotide sequence: TGTGCCAGCAGCCGAGCGGGGGGCAATTACGAGCAGTACTTC. Its protein is CASSRAGGNYEQYF.

This chain connects TRBV2 to TRBJ2-2; TRBD2 agrees at 7 bases. Germline V gene lookup returns CDR1 SNHLY and CDR2 FYNNEI. V was clipped by 5 bases and J by 5 bases; unmatched bases: 8. The CDR3 totals 15 residues. The chain's CDR3 is CASSQTSGGTGELFF. DNA for the CDR3: TGTGCCAGCAGTCAGACCTCGGGAGGTACCGGGGAGCTGTTTTTT.

V usage is TRBV27 and J usage is TRBJ1-2; possibly TRBD1 for D (5 bases). The germline V gene has CDR1 MNHEY and CDR2 SMNVEV (reference sequence). Trimming left V 3 bases short and J 3 bases short, with 8 bases between. There are 13 residues in the CDR3. The DNA for the CDR3 is TGTGCCAGCAGTTTGGGGCCGTACTATGGCTACACCTTC. Residues: CASSLGPYYGYTF.